This entry lists 22 T cell receptor beta chains sequenced from one sample in a study of cytotoxic CD8 clonotypes in ibrutinib-treated CLL. TCRdb's table, derived via immunoSEQ multiplex PCR, lists solely in-frame clones and lacks some. This table holds about 120,000 clones, 70% to 90% found once. Sequences were derived from PBMCs, sampled after 24 months of ibrutinib treatment. These receptors originate from a human donor with chronic lymphocytic leukemia.

This chain's CDR3 is CASSHRDSSYEQYF. In DNA, the CDR3 is TGTGCCAGCAGCCACAGGGACAGCTCCTACGAGCAGTACTTC. The J gene is TRBJ2-7, the V gene TRBV4-2, with 7 nucleotides matching TRBD1. From germline, CDR1 is LGHNA and CDR2 YNFKEQ. The CDR3 has 14 residues. J lost 0 bases, V lost 3 bases, and 2 bases had no gene match.

The chain combines TRBV7-3 with TRBJ2-1; 7 positions match TRBD2. CDR1 and CDR2 from the germline V gene are SGHTA and FQGTGA. This CDR3 contains 15 residues. J was trimmed by 6 bases and V by 3 bases; bases with no gene match: 8. The CDR3 spells CASSLSAGAPNEQFF. The CDR3 bases are TGTGCCAGCAGCTTGTCCGCGGGAGCCCCCAATGAGCAGTTCTTC.

V usage is TRBV30 and J usage is TRBJ1-1; a possible D gene is TRBD1 (6 bases). The CDR3 is made up of 12 amino acids. Germline-derived CDR1 and CDR2 are GTSNPN and SVGIG (reference sequence). V was shortened by 3 bases and J by 5 bases, with 10 bases between the two germline ends. The CDR3 DNA sequence: TGTGCCTGGAGCACAGGGTCAACTGAAGCTTTCTTT. Translated: CAWSTGSTEAFF.

The V and J genes are TRBV7-9 and TRBJ2-1, with D perhaps matching TRBD1 or TRBD2 (5 bases each). V dropped 1 base and J dropped 7 bases, with 11 bases sitting between them. Germline loops: CDR1 SEHNR, CDR2 FQNEAQ (reference sequence). This CDR3 comprises 14 residues. CDR3 coding DNA: TGTGCCAGCAGCTTAGAGGGGTCGGGGAATGAGCAGTTCTTC. Amino acid sequence: CASSLEGSGNEQFF.

This clone was picked up one time. The chain employs TRBV6-1 and TRBJ1-1, with D tentatively TRBD1 (5 bases). Between the trimmed V and J ends, which lost 6 bases and 6 bases, there was a span of 14 bases. CDR3 length: 13 residues. Germline V gene data show CDR1 as MNHNS and CDR2 as SASEGT. CDR3 DNA: TGTGCCAGCAGGCGACCGGGGGACGCTGAAGCTTTCTTT. Encoded protein: CASRRPGDAEAFF.

V usage is TRBV7-2 and J usage is TRBJ2-6; D gene unclear. CDR1 and CDR2 from the germline V gene are SGHTA and FQGNSA. The CDR3 totals 16 residues. The V end was cut by 1 base, the J end by 4 bases, with 11 bases between. The CDR3 loop is CASSLVPLEGANVLTF. As DNA, the CDR3 is TGTGCCAGCAGCTTAGTACCTCTGGAGGGGGCCAACGTCCTGACTTTC.

The chain has TRBV4-1 and TRBJ2-3, with 12 bases lining up with TRBD2. After removal of 1 base from V and 5 bases from J, the junction contained 16 bases not matched to a gene. This CDR3 contains 20 residues. Germline V lookup: CDR1 MGHRA, CDR2 YSYEKL. Here the CDR3 reads CASSQGPLAGGAGAVDTQYF. CDR3 bases: TGCGCCAGCAGCCAAGGTCCCCTAGCGGGGGGGGCAGGGGCGGTAGATACGCAGTATTTT.

The J gene is TRBJ2-7, the V gene TRBV7-3; possibly TRBD2 for D (5 bases). Germline values: CDR1 SGHTA, CDR2 FQGTGA. V lost 5 bases and J 6 bases, leaving 14 bases between the germline ends. The length of the CDR3 is 13 residues. Here the CDR3 DNA reads TGTGCCAGCAGCCCGGGGAAGAAGAGCGAGCAGTACTTC. Translated, it gives CASSPGKKSEQYF.

The chain uses TRBV6-6 and TRBJ2-7, with 11 bases fitting TRBD1. This CDR3 comprises 15 residues. CDR1 and CDR2 from the germline V gene are MNHNY and SVGAGI (reference sequence). Unmatched junction bases numbered 5, after V lost 5 bases and J lost 2 bases. CDR3 bases: TGTGCCAGCAGTCCCGGGACAGGGGGTCCCTACGAGCAGTACTTC. This sequence encodes CASSPGTGGPYEQYF.

J is TRBJ1-6 and V is TRBV5-1; D not certain. Trimming left V 4 bases short and J 3 bases short, with 14 bases between. The germline V gene encodes CDR1 SGHRS and CDR2 YFSETQ. This CDR3 is built from 16 residues. CDR3 DNA: TGCGCCAGCAGCAGCGGGCAACGGAGCTATAATTCACCCCTCCACTTT. The encoded protein is CASSSGQRSYNSPLHF. The whole variable domain, remainder taken from reference TRBV5-1 and TRBJ1-6, is KAGVTQTPRYLIKTRGQQVTLSCSPISGHRSVSWYQQTPGQGLQFLFEYFSETQRNKGNFPGRFSGRQFSNSRSEMNVSTLELGDSALYLCASSSGQRSYNSPLHFGNGTRLTVT.

This clone was observed a few times. The chain combines TRBV25-1 with TRBJ2-5, with 8 positions matching TRBD1. CDR1 and CDR2 from the germline V gene are MGHDK and SYGVNS. V was clipped by 4 bases and J by 2 bases; unmatched bases: 3. The CDR3 is made up of 14 amino acids. The CDR3, as DNA: TGTGCCAGCAGTGGAAGACAGGGGCAAGAGACCCAGTACTTC. It yields the protein CASSGRQGQETQYF.

In its sample, this clone was seen a few times. The V call is TRBV29-1, the J call TRBJ2-3; the D is unclear. The CDR3 has 12 amino acids. CDR1 and CDR2 from the germline V gene are SQVTM and ANQGSEA. Between the trimmed V and J ends, which lost 4 bases and 2 bases, there was a span of 7 bases. This CDR3 is CSVGGNTDTQYF. CDR3 DNA: TGCAGCGTTGGTGGAAACACAGATACGCAGTATTTT.

The J gene is TRBJ2-3, the V gene TRBV30; maybe TRBD2 (6 bases). Germline CDR1 and CDR2: GTSNPN and SVGIG (reference sequence). With 0 bases removed from V and 6 bases from J, the gap between germline ends came to 10 bases. The length of the CDR3 is 13 residues. CDR3 DNA sequence: TGTGCCTGGAGTGTACGTAGCGGTGATACGCAGTATTTT. Translating it yields CAWSVRSGDTQYF.

The V and J genes are TRBV28 and TRBJ1-1, with 12 bases fitting TRBD1. With V trimmed by 4 bases and J by 5 bases, 17 bases remained unmatched. CDR3 length: 19 residues. Germline assignment: CDR1 MDHEN and CDR2 SYDVKM. The CDR3 region is CASSYPGTGGALGDTEAFF. The DNA for the CDR3 is TGTGCCAGCAGTTACCCCGGGACAGGGGGCGCCCTAGGGGATACTGAAGCTTTCTTT.

The gene calls are TRBV6-1 and TRBJ2-3; possible D gene TRBD2, 6 bases. Trimming took off 3 bases at V and 3 bases at J, with 16 bases between the two ends. CDR3 length: 16 amino acids. Germline CDR1 reads MNHNS; CDR2 reads SASEGT. The CDR3 is CASSDPTGLMTDTQYF. In DNA form, the CDR3 reads TGTGCCAGCAGTGATCCCACGGGACTGATGACAGATACGCAGTATTTT.

The chain employs TRBV28 and TRBJ2-7; tentatively, D is TRBD2 (7 bases). Germline CDR1 and CDR2: MDHEN and SYDVKM. CDR3 length: 15 residues. Trimming removed 7 bases at V and 0 bases at J, with 16 bases between. The CDR3 loop reads CASIPRGGSSYEQYF. The CDR3 region has the DNA TGTGCCAGCATCCCTAGGGGGGGAAGCTCCTACGAGCAGTACTTC.

This clone was counted between two and nine times. This chain connects TRBV7-9 to TRBJ1-1, with D possibly TRBD1 on 5 matching bases. Germline loops: CDR1 SEHNR, CDR2 FQNEAQ (reference sequence). V lost 5 bases and J lost 0, with 10 bases in between. The CDR3 totals 14 residues. This CDR3 is CASSHWGVNTEAFF. Here the CDR3 DNA reads TGTGCCAGCAGCCACTGGGGGGTGAACACTGAAGCTTTCTTT.

This CDR3 is CASSPGNPSYNEQFF. The CDR3 DNA sequence: TGTGCCAGCAGCCCAGGCAATCCTTCCTACAATGAGCAGTTCTTC. The rearrangement joins TRBV13 to TRBJ2-1, with unresolved D. This CDR3 region has 15 residues. The germline V and J ends were trimmed by 5 bases and 1 base, with 12 bases remaining between them. CDR1 is PRHDT and CDR2 is FYEKMQ in the germline V gene (reference sequence).

This clone was seen once. The chain employs TRBV2 and TRBJ2-1; D remains unclear. The CDR3 has 10 residues. The ends were cut back, 5 bases at V and 6 bases at J, with 2 bases in the middle. In germline, CDR1 is SNHLY, CDR2 FYNNEI. The chain's CDR3 is CASSLNEQFF. For the CDR3, the DNA is TGTGCCAGCAGTCTCAATGAGCAGTTCTTC.

This sequence joins TRBV29-1 and TRBJ2-2; D is unclear. The V and J ends lost 4 bases and 8 bases respectively, with 11 bases between them. The CDR3 runs 12 residues. The germline CDR1 and CDR2 sequences are SQVTM and ANQGSEA. CDR3 DNA sequence: TGCAGCGTTGCCTATTTAAAAGGGGAGCTGTTTTTT. It translates to CSVAYLKGELFF.

The CDR3 bases are TGCGCCAGCGGAGTGACAGCGGGGGGTTGCCAAGAGACCCAGTACTTC. As protein: CASGVTAGGCQETQYF. The J gene is TRBJ2-5, the V gene TRBV23-1, with 9 bases lining up with TRBD2. TRBV23-1 is labeled an ORF, and its function is uncertain. This CDR3 region has 16 residues. With V trimmed by 8 bases and J by 1 base, 11 bases remained unmatched.

The chain carries TRBV11-3 and TRBJ2-5; no firm D call. V gave up 1 base and J gave up 2 bases, with 17 bases separating them. Germline-derived CDR1 and CDR2 are SGHNT and YENEEA. The CDR3 runs 17 residues. The CDR3 DNA is TGTGCCAGCAGCTTAGGATCGTCCTCAGCGAGACAAGAGACCCAGTACTTC. Its translation is CASSLGSSSARQETQYF.